These 11 T cell receptor beta chains originate from one sample sequenced in a study of PD-1 blockade in classical Hodgkin lymphoma. Time point defined: cycle 4 day 1 (C4D1), after 6 weeks of nivolumab. Exposure to brentuximab vedotin varied, and each patient had relapsed following autologous stem cell transplantation. TCRdb keeps only in-frame clones here, not all; method: immunoSEQ multiplex PCR. The table has about 64,000 clones, 90% to 95% seen once. The sequencing here drew on peripheral blood mononuclear cells (PBMCs), taken before the fourth cycle of nivolumab. All receptors come from a human donor with classical Hodgkin lymphoma.

V gene TRBV28 combines with J gene TRBJ1-2; no clear D. CDR1 and CDR2 (germline): MDHEN, SYDVKM. V lost 6 bases, J lost 4 bases, and 15 bases lay in between. The CDR3 has 14 residues. CDR3 loop: CASSRFSGIYGYTF. CDR3 DNA: TGTGCCAGCAGCCGTTTTTCCGGCATCTATGGCTACACCTTC.

As concerns this clone: Other nucleotide sequences from this sample produce the same CDR3. V is TRBV6-5 and J is TRBJ2-2, with 7 bases aligning to TRBD1. J gave up 5 bases and V 6 bases, and 6 bases lay outside the gene matches. The CDR3 is made up of 14 amino acids. Per germline, CDR1 MNHEY and CDR2 SVGAGI. CDR3 in amino acids: CASSRQGTTGELFF. As DNA, the CDR3 is TGTGCCAGCAGCAGACAGGGAACGACCGGGGAGCTGTTTTTT.

The chain employs TRBV28 and TRBJ1-1; D is unresolved. In germline, CDR1 is MDHEN, CDR2 SYDVKM. The CDR3 is 12 amino acids. V dropped 6 bases and J dropped 5 bases, with 10 bases sitting between them. The CDR3 sequence: CASSSPLTEAFF. The CDR3 DNA reads as TGTGCCAGCAGCTCCCCCCTGACTGAAGCTTTCTTT.

The chain carries TRBV11-2 and TRBJ1-3, with D possibly matching TRBD1 (6 bases). The germline V and J ends were trimmed by 5 bases and 3 bases, with 11 bases remaining between them. This CDR3 contains 14 residues. Per germline, CDR1 SGHAT and CDR2 FQNNGV. The CDR3: CASSPQGNGNTIYF. For the CDR3, the DNA is TGTGCCAGCAGCCCACAGGGCAATGGAAACACCATATATTTT.

V is TRBV28 and J is TRBJ2-7; 9 nucleotides agree with TRBD1. CDR1 and CDR2 from the germline V gene are MDHEN and SYDVKM. V dropped 5 bases and J dropped 6; count of bases not matched to a gene: 8. CDR3 length: 14 amino acids. In nucleotides, the CDR3 is TGTGCCAGCAGTCCAGGGGACAGGGTAAGCGAGCAGTACTTC. It translates to CASSPGDRVSEQYF. The full variable domain, its missing parts supplied by reference TRBV28 and TRBJ2-7, is DVKVTQSSRYLVKRTGEKVFLECVQDMDHENMFWYRQDPGLGLRLIYFSYDVKMKEKGDIPEGYSVSREKKERFSLILESASTNQTSMYLCASSPGDRVSEQYFGPGTRLTVT.

The V gene is TRBV4-2, the J gene TRBJ2-1; D uncertain. CDR3 size: 14 residues. Germline V lookup: CDR1 LGHNA, CDR2 YNFKEQ. The V gene lost 0 bases and the J gene lost 8 bases, with 11 bases spanning the gap. CDR3 nucleotides: TGTGCCAGCAGCCAAGAAAACAGTGCGGATGAGCAGTTCTTC. It encodes CASSQENSADEQFF.

This sequence joins TRBV7-9 and TRBJ2-5, with 8 bases aligning to TRBD1. V was clipped by 6 bases and J by 2 bases; unmatched bases: 11. From germline, CDR1 is SEHNR and CDR2 FQNEAQ (reference sequence). The CDR3 runs 16 residues. CDR3 residues: CASSYTQTGAQETQYF. As DNA, the CDR3 is TGTGCCAGCAGTTATACACAGACAGGGGCTCAAGAGACCCAGTACTTC.

This chain uses TRBV19 with TRBJ1-6; unclear D gene. Germline V gene lookup returns CDR1 LNHDA and CDR2 SQIVND (reference sequence). The CDR3 sequence is 15 residues long. Trimming cost V 5 bases and J 1 base, with 9 bases left between them. CDR3 sequence (DNA): TGTGCCAGTAGTGCGGCGTCGTCCTATAATTCACCCCTCCACTTT. It is translated as CASSAASSYNSPLHF.

J is TRBJ2-5 and V is TRBV28, with unresolved D. Trimming took off 5 bases at V and 4 bases at J, with 5 bases between the two ends. CDR3 length: 11 residues. CDR1 MDHEN and CDR2 SYDVKM come from the germline V gene. CDR3 DNA: TGTGCCAGCAGTGTCAGAGAGACCCAGTACTTC. Translating gives CASSVRETQYF.

Here the CDR3 reads CASSESTDTQYF. The CDR3 DNA reads TGTGCCAGCAGTGAAAGCACAGATACGCAGTATTTT. The chain uses TRBV25-1 and TRBJ2-3; D gene unclear. The CDR3 totals 12 residues. Germline V gives CDR1 MGHDK, CDR2 SYGVNS. Trimming took off 2 bases at V and 0 bases at J, with 0 bases between the two ends.

This clone was recorded once. The chain carries TRBV9 and TRBJ2-1, with D unclear. Germline assignment: CDR1 SGDLS and CDR2 YYNGEE. The germline V and J ends were trimmed by 0 bases and 2 bases, with 6 bases remaining between them. The CDR3 sequence is 14 residues long. CDR3 DNA: TGTGCCAGCAGCGTAGGCTCTACCTACAATGAGCAGTTCTTC. This codes for CASSVGSTYNEQFF.